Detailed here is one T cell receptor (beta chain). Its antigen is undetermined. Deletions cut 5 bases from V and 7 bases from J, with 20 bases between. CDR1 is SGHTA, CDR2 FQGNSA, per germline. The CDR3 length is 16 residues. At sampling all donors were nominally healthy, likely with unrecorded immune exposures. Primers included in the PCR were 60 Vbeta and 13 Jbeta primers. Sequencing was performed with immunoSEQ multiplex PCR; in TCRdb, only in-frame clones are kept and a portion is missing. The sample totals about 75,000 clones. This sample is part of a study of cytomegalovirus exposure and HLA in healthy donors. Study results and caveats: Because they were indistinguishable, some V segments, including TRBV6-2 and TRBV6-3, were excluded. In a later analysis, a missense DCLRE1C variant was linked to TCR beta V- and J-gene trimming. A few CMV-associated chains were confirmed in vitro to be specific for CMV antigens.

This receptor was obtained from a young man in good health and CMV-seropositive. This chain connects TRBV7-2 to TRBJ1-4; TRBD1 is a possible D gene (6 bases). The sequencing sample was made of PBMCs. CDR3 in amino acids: CASSLNSITGSEKLFF. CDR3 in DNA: TGTGCCAGCAGCCTAAACTCGATCACAGGGAGTGAAAAACTGTTTTTT.